Listed here are 21 T cell receptor beta chains from one sample, sequenced in a study of T cell changes during pregnancy in multiple sclerosis. TCRdb's copy holds only in-frame clones and misses some; the assay was immunoSEQ multiplex PCR. The data contain tens of thousands of clones, more than 75% of them singletons. The sample here was CD8+ T cells from peripheral blood mononuclear cells, taken after pregnancy. The receptors originated from a female donor in good health, enrolled as a control in a pregnancy study.

The V gene is TRBV27, the J gene TRBJ2-7; 8 bases are shared with TRBD1. J gave up 5 bases and V 0 bases, and 6 bases lay outside the gene matches. Germline assignment: CDR1 MNHEY and CDR2 SMNVEV (reference sequence). The CDR3 spans 15 residues. The DNA for the CDR3 is TGTGCCAGCAGTTTATCCGCAGGGGGCGGCCACGAGCAGTACTTC. As protein: CASSLSAGGGHEQYF.

The V call is TRBV5-1, the J call TRBJ2-7; TRBD2 matches at 9 bases. The junction had 3 bases not matched to a gene; V was cut back by 5 bases and J by 6 bases. The CDR3 has 12 amino acids. From germline, CDR1 is SGHRS and CDR2 YFSETQ. The CDR3 DNA reads TGCGCCAGCAGGGAGACTAGCGGCGAGCAGTACTTC. Amino acids: CASRETSGEQYF.

V is TRBV27 and J is TRBJ1-1; no firm D call. The CDR3 sequence is 13 residues long. V was shortened by 5 bases and J by 3 bases, with 10 bases between the two germline ends. Per germline, CDR1 MNHEY and CDR2 SMNVEV (reference sequence). In DNA form, the CDR3 reads TGTGCCAGCAGTCGCGGACTTCACACTGAAGCTTTCTTT. Protein sequence: CASSRGLHTEAFF.

This clone was detected only a few times. V gene TRBV7-3 combines with J gene TRBJ1-6; D unclear. Trimming removed 0 bases at V and 9 bases at J, with 6 bases between. The CDR3 has 13 amino acids. Germline CDR1 is SGHTA and CDR2 is FQGTGA. This CDR3 is CASSLTGGSPLHF. The CDR3 DNA reads as TGTGCCAGCAGCTTAACGGGAGGTTCACCCCTCCACTTT.

The V call is TRBV11-1, the J call TRBJ1-2, with D possibly being TRBD1 (5 bases). Trimming took 1 base from V and 6 from J, leaving 9 bases between them. Germline V lookup: CDR1 SGHAT, CDR2 FQDESV (reference sequence). The CDR3 consists of 13 residues. The CDR3 coding sequence is TGTGCCAGCAGCTTAGTCGCAGGGAATGGCTACACCTTC. Amino acids: CASSLVAGNGYTF.

The CDR3: CASYRVNYGYTF. In DNA form, the CDR3 reads TGTGCCAGCTACAGGGTTAACTATGGCTACACCTTC. This chain joins TRBV6-1 and TRBJ1-2, with TRBD1 as a possible D gene (6 bases). The CDR3 runs 12 residues. The V end was cut by 8 bases, the J end by 1 base, with 8 bases between. Germline values: CDR1 MNHNS, CDR2 SASEGT.

This chain links TRBV9 with TRBJ2-7; TRBD1 matches 9 bases. This CDR3 region has 15 residues. Trimming at V came to 4 bases and at J to 5 bases, leaving 10 bases not matched to a gene. Germline V gives CDR1 SGDLS, CDR2 YYNGEE. The CDR3 protein is CASSLAGTGTHEQYF. The CDR3 coding sequence is TGTGCCAGCAGCTTAGCCGGGACAGGGACGCACGAGCAGTACTTC. Supplemented by reference TRBV9 and TRBJ2-7, the full variable domain reads DSGVTQTPKHLITATGQRVTLRCSPRSGDLSVYWYQQSLDQGLQFLIQYYNGEERAKGNILERFSAQQFPDLHSELNLSSLELGDSALYFCASSLAGTGTHEQYFGPGTRLTVT.

The table lists this clone with many counts. The V call is TRBV6-1, the J call TRBJ1-2, with D uncertain. The germline V gene has CDR1 MNHNS and CDR2 SASEGT. The CDR3 is 12 residues long. The V end lost 4 bases, the J end lost 8 bases, and 11 bases lay between the germline ends. The CDR3 loop is CASSGSERGYTF. CDR3 nucleotide sequence: TGTGCCAGCAGTGGCAGCGAGCGGGGCTACACCTTC.

The CDR3 here is CASSDRRGGYNEQFF. CDR3 DNA sequence: TGTGCCAGCAGTGACCGGCGGGGGGGATACAATGAGCAGTTCTTC. J is TRBJ2-1 and V is TRBV2, with 9 bases aligning to TRBD2. Germline V gene lookup returns CDR1 SNHLY and CDR2 FYNNEI. The CDR3 contains 15 residues. Trimming at V came to 3 bases and at J to 4 bases, leaving 4 bases not matched to a gene.

This chain connects TRBV14 to TRBJ1-4; tentatively, D is TRBD1 (6 bases). The germline V and J ends were trimmed by 3 bases and 0 bases, with 8 bases remaining between them. The CDR3 consists of 15 residues. CDR1 is SGHDN, CDR2 FVKESK, per germline. The CDR3 loop reads CASSQGHTTNEKLFF. DNA of the CDR3: TGTGCCAGCAGCCAGGGACATACAACTAATGAAAAACTGTTTTTT.

CDR3 nucleotides: TGTGCCAGCAGCGTAGCAGGCGGGGGATACAATGAGCAGTTCTTC. Translated, it gives CASSVAGGGYNEQFF. This sequence joins TRBV9 and TRBJ2-1; 7 bases agree with TRBD2. The germline gives CDR1 SGDLS, CDR2 YYNGEE. J gave up 4 bases and V 0 bases, and 4 bases lay outside the gene matches. The CDR3 is 15 amino acids. Together with reference TRBV9 and TRBJ2-1, the CDR3 gives the full variable domain: DSGVTQTPKHLITATGQRVTLRCSPRSGDLSVYWYQQSLDQGLQFLIQYYNGEERAKGNILERFSAQQFPDLHSELNLSSLELGDSALYFCASSVAGGGYNEQFFGPGTRLTVL.

This clone was seen a few times. The chain recombines TRBV28 with TRBJ1-1; perhaps TRBD1 as D (6 bases). CDR3 length: 14 residues. Germline V CDR1 and CDR2: MDHEN, SYDVKM. Trimming took 6 bases from V and 1 from J, leaving 12 bases between them. CDR3 coding DNA: TGTGCCAGCAGAATTCAGGGGTGGAACACTGAAGCTTTCTTT. Translation: CASRIQGWNTEAFF.

This clone was observed once. J is TRBJ1-2 and V is TRBV19; a weak D match, TRBD1 (6 bases). With 6 bases removed from V and 4 bases from J, the gap between germline ends came to 12 bases. Germline values: CDR1 LNHDA, CDR2 SQIVND (reference sequence). CDR3 length: 13 amino acids. The CDR3 nucleotides read TGTGCCAGTAGGGGCCGGGACATCTATGGCTACACCTTC. It yields the protein CASRGRDIYGYTF.

The rearrangement joins TRBV9 to TRBJ1-1, with 10 bases identical to TRBD1. V trimming: 4 bases; J trimming: 1 base; junction bases outside the gene matches: 10. This CDR3 is 17 amino acids long. Germline CDR1 SGDLS, CDR2 YYNGEE. DNA for the CDR3: TGTGCCAGCAGCTTCCGGGACAGGGGAGAGACGAACACTGAAGCTTTCTTT. Translating it yields CASSFRDRGETNTEAFF.

This clone has a handful of counts. This chain joins TRBV2 and TRBJ1-2; 7 bases are shared with TRBD1. Germline V gives CDR1 SNHLY, CDR2 FYNNEI. This CDR3 is built from 15 residues. V lost 6 bases and J lost 4; bases outside the gene matches: 11. The CDR3, as DNA: TGTGCCAGCAGCGCCAGCACAGGGACAGTCTATGGCTACACCTTC. Protein product: CASSASTGTVYGYTF. Complete variable domain (other parts from reference TRBV2 and TRBJ1-2): EPEVTQTPSHQVTQMGQEVILRCVPISNHLYFYWYRQILGQKVEFLVSFYNNEISEKSEIFDDQFSVERPDGSNFTLKIRSTKLEDSAMYFCASSASTGTVYGYTFGSGTRLTVV.

This clone came up a few times. This rearrangement joins TRBV15 to TRBJ1-2; 10 nucleotides agree with TRBD1. The germline V gene has CDR1 LNHNV and CDR2 YYDKDF (reference sequence). This CDR3 has 15 residues. V lost 0 bases to trimming and J lost 7 bases; unmatched junction nucleotides: 5. CDR3 bases: TGTGCCACCAGCAGAGATGGGACAGGGGTTCTTGGCTACACCTTC. Residues: CATSRDGTGVLGYTF.

This sequence joins TRBV5-4 and TRBJ1-1, with 8 bases fitting TRBD1. The V and J ends lost 4 bases and 4 bases, in that order; junction bases with no gene match: 9. The CDR3 consists of 15 residues. Germline lookup yields CDR1 SGHNT and CDR2 YYREEE (reference sequence). The CDR3: CASSGEGQGATEAFF. Here the CDR3 DNA reads TGTGCCAGCAGCGGAGAGGGGCAGGGGGCCACTGAAGCTTTCTTT.

The V and J genes are TRBV7-3 and TRBJ2-1; 9 bases fit TRBD1. Trimming took 5 bases from V and 3 from J; bases not matched to a gene: 2. There are 14 residues in the CDR3. CDR1 and CDR2 from the germline V gene are SGHTA and FQGTGA. The CDR3 coding sequence is TGTGCCAGCAGCACGGGACAGGGCTACAATGAGCAGTTCTTC. This sequence encodes CASSTGQGYNEQFF.

J is TRBJ2-7 and V is TRBV19, with TRBD2 as a possible D gene (6 bases). Germline CDR1 reads LNHDA; CDR2 reads SQIVND (reference sequence). V was clipped by 8 bases and J by 6 bases, with 17 bases between them. The CDR3 is 13 residues long. The CDR3 region has the DNA TGTGCCAGTGCCGCGGGACGACGGGCCGAGCAGTACTTC. Protein product: CASAAGRRAEQYF.

V and J are TRBV6-1 and TRBJ1-1, with a tentative D call TRBD1 (6 bases). Germline V lookup: CDR1 MNHNS, CDR2 SASEGT. This CDR3 region has 12 residues. V dropped 6 bases and J dropped 4 bases, with 9 bases sitting between them. As DNA, the CDR3 is TGTGCCAGCAGAAGGGGGTCCACTGAAGCTTTCTTT. This sequence encodes CASRRGSTEAFF.

The V gene is TRBV9, the J gene TRBJ2-3; 9 positions agree with TRBD2. Germline V gives CDR1 SGDLS, CDR2 YYNGEE. This CDR3 spans 17 amino acids. V lost 3 bases to trimming and J lost 3 bases; unmatched junction nucleotides: 11. The CDR3, as DNA: TGTGCCAGCAGCGGACGTTGGGCTAGCGGGGTGACAGATACGCAGTATTTT. This codes for CASSGRWASGVTDTQYF.